This T cell receptor beta chain was recovered during a study of cytomegalovirus exposure and HLA in healthy donors. Turning to the study itself: An earlier analysis found fewer than 140 million unique TCR beta sequences from approximately 170 million T cells. Notes on the study in general: Presence/absence analyses treated sequencing depth as roughly uniform across donors.

PCR used 60 Vbeta primers and 13 Jbeta primers. The authors' processing: In a later analysis, about 9.9 million of 65 million to 90 million unique beta chains occurred in at least two donors. Repertoires were generated with immunoSEQ multiplex PCR, while TCRdb's copy carries only in-frame clones and drops some. The V and J calls and clone size come from that table; D and trimming were worked out from the DNA. The sample holds fewer than 200,000 clones; 82% are singletons and the top ten take about 10%. V shed 9 bases and J shed 7 bases, with 9 bases lying between them. This CDR3 is 11 amino acids long. The germline V gene has CDR1 ENHRY and CDR2 SYGVKD. Points on this clone: Its antigen is unknown.

Sequencing used PBMCs. J is TRBJ2-2 and V is TRBV10-3, with D possibly TRBD1 on 6 matching bases. This receptor was identified in a man in his fifties or sixties in good health and CMV-seropositive. CDR3 region: CAMEGGGELFF. The CDR3 bases are TGTGCCATGGAAGGGGGCGGGGAGCTGTTTTTT.